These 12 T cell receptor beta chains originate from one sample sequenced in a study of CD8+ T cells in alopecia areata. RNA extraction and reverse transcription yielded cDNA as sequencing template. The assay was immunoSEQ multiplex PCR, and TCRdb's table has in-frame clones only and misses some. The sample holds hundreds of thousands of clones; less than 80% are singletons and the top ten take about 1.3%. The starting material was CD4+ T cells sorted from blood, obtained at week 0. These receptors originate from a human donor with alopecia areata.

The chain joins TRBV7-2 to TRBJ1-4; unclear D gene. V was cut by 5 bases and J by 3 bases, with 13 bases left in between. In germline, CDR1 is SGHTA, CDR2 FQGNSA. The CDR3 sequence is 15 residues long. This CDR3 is CASSPPGGPNEKLFF. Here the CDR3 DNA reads TGTGCCAGCAGCCCACCAGGTGGTCCTAATGAAAAACTGTTTTTT.

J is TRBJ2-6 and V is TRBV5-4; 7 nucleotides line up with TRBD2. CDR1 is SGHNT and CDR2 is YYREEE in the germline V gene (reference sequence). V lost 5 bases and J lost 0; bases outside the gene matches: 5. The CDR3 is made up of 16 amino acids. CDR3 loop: CASRGGGSSGANVLTF. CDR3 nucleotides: TGTGCCAGCAGAGGCGGGGGTAGCTCTGGGGCCAACGTCCTGACTTTC.

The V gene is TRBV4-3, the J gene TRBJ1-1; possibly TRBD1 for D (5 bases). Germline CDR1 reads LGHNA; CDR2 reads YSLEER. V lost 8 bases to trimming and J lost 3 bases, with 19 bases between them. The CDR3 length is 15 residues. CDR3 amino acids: CASRPGGEGYTEAFF. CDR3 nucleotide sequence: TGCGCCAGCCGCCCGGGGGGTGAGGGCTACACTGAAGCTTTCTTT.

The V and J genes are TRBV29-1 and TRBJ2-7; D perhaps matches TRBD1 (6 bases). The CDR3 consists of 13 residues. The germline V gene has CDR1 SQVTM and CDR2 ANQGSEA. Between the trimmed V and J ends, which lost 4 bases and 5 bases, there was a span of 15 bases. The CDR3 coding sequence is TGCAGCGTTGTCGGCAGGGGAACGGACGAGCAGTACTTC. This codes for CSVVGRGTDEQYF.

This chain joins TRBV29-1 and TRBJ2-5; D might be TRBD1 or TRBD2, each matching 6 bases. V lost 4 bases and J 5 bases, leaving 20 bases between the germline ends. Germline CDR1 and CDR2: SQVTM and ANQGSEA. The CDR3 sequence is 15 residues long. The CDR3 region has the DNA TGCAGCGTTGTGGGGGGCCCCACCGTTGGTGAGACCCAGTACTTC. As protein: CSVVGGPTVGETQYF. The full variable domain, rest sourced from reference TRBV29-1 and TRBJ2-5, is SAVISQKPSRDICQRGTSLTIQCQVDSQVTMMFWYRQQPGQSLTLIATANQGSEATYESGFVIDKFPISRPNLTFSTLTVSNMSPEDSSIYLCSVVGGPTVGETQYFGPGTRLLVL.

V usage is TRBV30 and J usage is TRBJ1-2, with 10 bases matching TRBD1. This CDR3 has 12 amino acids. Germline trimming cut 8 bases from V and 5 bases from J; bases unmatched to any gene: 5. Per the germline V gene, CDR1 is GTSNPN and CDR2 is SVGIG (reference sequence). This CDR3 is CARWTGGYGYTF. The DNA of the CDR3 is TGTGCCCGTTGGACAGGGGGATATGGCTACACCTTC. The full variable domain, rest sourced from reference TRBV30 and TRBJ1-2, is SQTIHQWPATLVQPVGSPLSLECTVEGTSNPNLYWYRQAAGRGLQLLFYSVGIGQISSEVPQNLSASRPQDRQFILSSKKLLLSDSGFYLCARWTGGYGYTFGSGTRLTVV.

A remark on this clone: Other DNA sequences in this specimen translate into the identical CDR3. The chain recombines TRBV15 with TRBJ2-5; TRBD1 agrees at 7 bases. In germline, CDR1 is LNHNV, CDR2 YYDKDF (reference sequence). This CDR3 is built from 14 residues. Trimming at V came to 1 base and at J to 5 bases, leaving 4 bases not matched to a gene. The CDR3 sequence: CATSRVGGGETQYF. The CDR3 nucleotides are TGTGCCACCAGCAGAGTAGGGGGCGGCGAGACCCAGTACTTC.

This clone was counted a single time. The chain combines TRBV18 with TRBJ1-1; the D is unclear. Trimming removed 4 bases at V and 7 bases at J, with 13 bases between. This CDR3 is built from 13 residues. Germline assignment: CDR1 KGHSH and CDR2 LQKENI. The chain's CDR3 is CASSLTGAREAFF. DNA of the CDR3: TGTGCCAGCTCACTCACCGGAGCGCGTGAAGCTTTCTTT. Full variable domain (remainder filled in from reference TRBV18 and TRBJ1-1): NAGVMQNPRHLVRRRGQEARLRCSPMKGHSHVYWYRQLPEEGLKFMVYLQKENIIDESGMPKERFSAEFPKEGPSILRIQQVVRGDSAAYFCASSLTGAREAFFGQGTRLTVV.

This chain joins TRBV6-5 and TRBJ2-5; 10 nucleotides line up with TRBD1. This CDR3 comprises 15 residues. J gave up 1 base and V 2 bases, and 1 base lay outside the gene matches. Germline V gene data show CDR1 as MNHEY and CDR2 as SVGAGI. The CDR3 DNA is TGTGCCAGCAGTTACGGGACAGGGGTCCAAGAGACCCAGTACTTC. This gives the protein CASSYGTGVQETQYF.

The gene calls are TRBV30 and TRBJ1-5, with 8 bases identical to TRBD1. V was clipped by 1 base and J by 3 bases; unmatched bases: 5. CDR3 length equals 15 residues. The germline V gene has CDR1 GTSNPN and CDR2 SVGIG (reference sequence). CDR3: CAWSEGTGVNQPQHF. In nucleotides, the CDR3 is TGTGCCTGGAGTGAGGGGACAGGAGTCAATCAGCCCCAGCATTTT.

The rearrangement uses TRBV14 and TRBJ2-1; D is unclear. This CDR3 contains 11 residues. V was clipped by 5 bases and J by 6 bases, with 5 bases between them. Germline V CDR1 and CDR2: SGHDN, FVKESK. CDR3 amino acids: CASSALNEQFF. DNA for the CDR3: TGTGCCAGCAGCGCACTCAATGAGCAGTTCTTC.

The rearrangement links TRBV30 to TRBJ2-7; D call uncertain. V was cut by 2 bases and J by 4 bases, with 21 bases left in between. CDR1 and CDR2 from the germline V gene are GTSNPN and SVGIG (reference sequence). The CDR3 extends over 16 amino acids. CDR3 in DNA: TGTGCCTGGAGTCCCCCGTCGCGGCCCCTCTGGTACGAGCAGTACTTC. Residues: CAWSPPSRPLWYEQYF.